This T cell receptor beta chain was profiled in a study of CD8 T cells in ankylosing spondylitis. There are many counts of this clonotype. Its specificity is unknown. Trimming shortened V by 1 base and J by 15 bases, and 16 bases separated the two germline ends. The germline gives CDR1 LGHNA, CDR2 YSLEER. This CDR3 region has 13 residues. Findings of the study overall: CD8+ by phenotype, disease-linked clones were relatively rare in peripheral blood. Ankylosing spondylitis blood seemed to carry a telltale TCR beta motif made of eight or nine highly homologous variants. Reports say disease-linked clones showed up significantly more in matched ankylosing spondylitis synovial fluid.

5'-RACE, quantitative and with molecular barcodes, yielded the TCR beta libraries. TCRdb reprocessed the 5' RACE reads via MiXCR and lists one record per CDR3 protein. The sample has about 510,000 distinct CDR3 sequences, over 4% seen once. V is TRBV4-3 and J is TRBJ2-1, with a possible D match to TRBD1 (6 bases). The TCR comes from a male donor with ankylosing spondylitis. The sequencing sample was made of blood, either unsorted or a sorted T cell fraction (not recorded which). The CDR3 loop reads CASSQVLRGNGFF. CDR3 nucleotide sequence: TGCGCCAGCAGCCAAGTCTTAAGGGGGAACGGGTTCTTC.